This is a list of T cell receptor beta chains from one sample in a study of T cell responses to AZD1222 COVID-19 vaccine. Generated by immunoSEQ multiplex PCR, the TCRdb table keeps only in-frame clones and is missing some. The sample has fewer than 200,000 clones; roughly nine tenths are singletons. Sequenced material: peripheral blood, taken 28 days after the second dose of the MenACWY control vaccine. The receptors stem from an adult who received the MenACWY meningococcal vaccine as a control. Both conserved end residues are part of each CDR3. A D gene is named only where the DNA matches it firmly. Clone size is not always given. Where it is, it says once, few, many or a class for expanded clones.

J,length,D,size,V,CDR3,DNA
TRBJ1-4,14,-,-,TRBV10-3,CAISGDGPNEKLFF,TGTGCCATCAGCGGGGACGGGCCTAATGAAAAACTGTTTTTT
TRBJ2-7,14,-,few,TRBV20-1,CSASRDARTYEQYF,TGCAGTGCTAGTCGGGACGCGCGGACCTACGAGCAGTACTTC
TRBJ2-5,15,-,once,TRBV7-9,CASSWNEDGQETQYF,TGTGCCAGCAGTTGGAACGAGGACGGACAGGAGACCCAGTACTTC
TRBJ1-2,11,TRBD1,-,TRBV4-2,CATGAGQTYTF,TGTGCCACGGGAGCGGGACAGACCTACACCTTC
TRBJ2-7,16,-,-,TRBV4-1,CASSQDPSGSSYEQYF,TGCGCCAGCAGCCAAGATCCGAGCGGTAGCTCCTACGAGCAGTACTTC
TRBJ2-7,14,TRBD2,-,TRBV28,CASSPWTSKDEQYF,TGTGCCAGCAGTCCTTGGACTAGCAAAGACGAGCAGTACTTC
TRBJ2-4,15,-,-,TRBV15,CATSRDLAGKNIQYF,TGTGCCACCAGCAGAGATCTGGCAGGGAAAAACATTCAGTACTTC
TRBJ2-5,13,-,-,TRBV18,CASSPPSQETQYF,TGTGCCAGCTCACCACCGAGCCAAGAGACCCAGTACTTC
TRBJ1-1,13,TRBD1,-,TRBV5-1,CASTGQGPGEAFF,TGCGCCAGCACAGGACAGGGGCCCGGGGAAGCTTTCTTT
TRBJ2-1,15,-,few,TRBV5-1,CASSWGDTTYNEQFF,TGCGCCAGCAGCTGGGGGGACACCACTTACAATGAGCAGTTCTTC
TRBJ1-1,12,-,-,TRBV29-1,CSVLGGGTEAFF,TGCAGCGTCTTAGGCGGGGGCACTGAAGCTTTCTTT
TRBJ1-2,16,-,-,TRBV6-6,CASSYSGAWGDYGYTF,TGTGCCAGCAGTTACTCTGGGGCCTGGGGGGACTATGGCTACACCTTC
TRBJ2-7,15,TRBD2,-,TRBV14,CASSRSGRASYEQYF,TGTGCCAGCAGCCGATCTGGGAGGGCCTCATACGAGCAGTACTTC
TRBJ2-1,15,-,-,TRBV27,CASVPGGGTYNEQFF,TGTGCCAGCGTTCCCGGGGGAGGAACCTACAATGAGCAGTTCTTC
TRBJ1-2,18,-,-,TRBV21-1,CASSKERRGPEPNYGYTF,TGTGCCAGCAGCAAAGAAAGGAGGGGGCCGGAACCTAACTATGGCTACACCTTC
TRBJ2-5,16,TRBD2,-,TRBV3-1/TRBV3-2,CASSQVLAGGSETQYF,TGTGCCAGCAGCCAAGTACTAGCGGGAGGATCAGAGACCCAGTACTTC
TRBJ2-7,15,-,-,TRBV19,CASSPGPSGLPEQYF,TGTGCCAGTAGTCCCGGGCCCTCCGGCCTCCCCGAGCAGTACTTC
TRBJ1-1,13,-,-,TRBV9,CASSVGGSTEAFF,TGTGCCAGCAGCGTGGGCGGTAGCACTGAAGCTTTCTTT
TRBJ2-7,16,-,-,TRBV14,CASSLRRGAATYEQYF,TGTGCCAGCAGCCTACGGAGGGGGGCAGCCACCTACGAGCAGTACTTC
TRBJ2-6,15,-,-,TRBV7-9,CASRSRANGANVLTF,TGTGCCAGCAGGTCGAGGGCCAATGGGGCCAACGTCCTGACTTTC
TRBJ2-3,14,-,-,TRBV12-5,CASGFLTGLGTQYF,TGTGCTAGTGGTTTCTTAACGGGGCTGGGTACGCAGTATTTT
TRBJ2-5,15,-,once,TRBV7-6,CASSPTRTDQETQYF,TGTGCCAGCAGCCCGACTAGGACGGATCAAGAGACCCAGTACTTC
TRBJ2-1,16,TRBD2,-,TRBV11-3,CASSSASGSSYNEQFF,TGTGCCAGCAGCTCCGCTAGCGGGAGCTCCTACAATGAGCAGTTCTTC
TRBJ2-1,10,-,-,TRBV29-1,CSVGSREQFF,TGCAGCGTTGGTAGTCGTGAGCAGTTCTTC
TRBJ1-1,15,-,few,TRBV5-1,CASSLRNNRETEAFF,TGCGCCAGCAGCTTACGAAACAACAGGGAGACTGAAGCTTTCTTT
TRBJ1-2,14,-,-,TRBV15,CATSRGGSAGGYTF,TGTGCCACCAGCAGAGGCGGGTCCGCAGGGGGCTACACCTTC
TRBJ2-7,15,TRBD1,-,TRBV14,CASSQLQGVKYEQYF,TGTGCCAGCAGCCAATTACAGGGGGTCAAATACGAGCAGTACTTC
TRBJ2-1,16,-,-,TRBV19,CASSTWGGGVDDEQFF,TGTGCCAGTAGTACCTGGGGGGGCGGAGTGGATGATGAGCAGTTCTTC
TRBJ2-3,14,TRBD1,-,TRBV10-3,CAITGQVPTDTQYF,TGTGCCATCACCGGACAGGTACCCACAGATACGCAGTATTTT
TRBJ1-1,13,-,-,TRBV12-3/TRBV12-4,CASSYTVRTEAFF,TGTGCCAGCAGCTATACAGTACGCACTGAAGCTTTCTTT
TRBJ2-3,16,-,-,TRBV9,CASSVDGDINTDTQYF,TGTGCCAGCAGCGTAGACGGGGACATAAACACAGATACGCAGTATTTT
TRBJ1-2,14,-,-,TRBV27,CASSLWGGPHGYTF,TGTGCCAGCAGTTTATGGGGCGGCCCCCATGGCTACACCTTC
TRBJ2-6,14,-,once,TRBV5-1,CASSTGPGANVLTF,TGCGCCAGCAGCACTGGACCTGGGGCCAACGTCCTGACTTTC
TRBJ2-2,17,-,-,TRBV24-1,CATSDPNLGGYTGELFF,TGTGCCACCAGTGATCCAAATCTAGGGGGTTACACCGGGGAGCTGTTTTTT
TRBJ1-2,12,-,-,TRBV30,CAWGGGNYGYTF,TGTGCCTGGGGCGGGGGGAACTATGGCTACACCTTC
TRBJ1-6,18,-,once,TRBV24-1,CATSEQPGRTINNSPLHF,TGTGCCACCAGTGAACAACCAGGGAGGACAATTAATAATTCACCCCTCCACTTT
TRBJ1-3,16,-,-,TRBV9,CASSVDGKAWGNTIYF,TGTGCCAGCAGCGTAGACGGAAAGGCATGGGGAAACACCATATATTTT
TRBJ1-5,16,-,-,TRBV7-8,CASSVQGGSRNQPQHF,TGTGCCAGCAGCGTACAGGGTGGGTCACGCAATCAGCCCCAGCATTTT
TRBJ1-1,13,-,-,TRBV4-3,CASSQAAYTEAFF,TGCGCCAGCAGCCAAGCGGCGTACACTGAAGCTTTCTTT
TRBJ1-5,15,TRBD1,-,TRBV11-2,CASSPGTGGFQPQHF,TGTGCCAGCAGCCCGGGGACAGGGGGCTTTCAGCCCCAGCATTTT
TRBJ1-1,14,-,-,TRBV10-1,CASSEGKSFPEAFF,TGCGCCAGCAGTGAAGGGAAGAGTTTTCCTGAAGCTTTCTTT